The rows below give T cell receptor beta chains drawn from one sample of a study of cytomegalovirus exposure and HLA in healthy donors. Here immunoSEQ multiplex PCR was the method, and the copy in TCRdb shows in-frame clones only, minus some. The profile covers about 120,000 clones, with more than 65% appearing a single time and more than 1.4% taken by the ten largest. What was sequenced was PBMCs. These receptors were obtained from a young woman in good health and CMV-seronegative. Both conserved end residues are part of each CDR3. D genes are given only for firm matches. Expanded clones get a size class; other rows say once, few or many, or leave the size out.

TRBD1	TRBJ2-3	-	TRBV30	TGTGCCTGGAGTGTAGCTCGGACAGGGAATTTT	CAWSVARTGNF
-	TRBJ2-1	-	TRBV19	TGTGCCAGTAGAGGAGTAGGGGAAGTCCCGACCTACAATGAGCAGTTCTTC	CASRGVGEVPTYNEQFF
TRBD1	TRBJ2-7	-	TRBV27	TGTGCCAGCAGTTTGGGCGCAGGGGGCTACGAGCAGTACTTC	CASSLGAGGYEQYF
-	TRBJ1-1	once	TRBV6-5	TGTGCCAGCGGAGCGGACGGGAACACTGAAGCTTTCTTT	CASGADGNTEAFF
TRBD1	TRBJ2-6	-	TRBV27	TGTGCCAGCAGTCCCGCGGGACAGGGGTTCAGTGGGGCCAACGTCCTGACTTTC	CASSPAGQGFSGANVLTF
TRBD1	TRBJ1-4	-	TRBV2	TGTGCCAGCAGTGAATCAGGGGGGAAATATGAAAAACTGTTTTTT	CASSESGGKYEKLFF
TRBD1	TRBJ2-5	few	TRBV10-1	TGCGCCAGCAGTGAGTCGGATACAGGGGACCAAGAGACCCAGTACTTC	CASSESDTGDQETQYF
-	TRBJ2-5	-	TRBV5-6	TGTGCCAGCAGCTTGCGGAGGGCCCAACTCCTCCAAGAGACCCAGTACTTC	CASSLRRAQLLQETQYF
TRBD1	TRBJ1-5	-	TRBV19	TGTGCCAGTAGCTTCGGCCACAGGGGTCGACAGCCCCAGCATTTT	CASSFGHRGRQPQHF
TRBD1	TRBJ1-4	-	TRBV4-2	TGTGCCAGCAGCCGGTCGAGAGGGGGCCAAAAGGGTTTTTTGACTAATGAAAAACTGTTTTTT	CASSRSRGGQKGFLTNEKLFF
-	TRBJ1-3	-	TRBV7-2	TGTGCCAGCAGCTCCTTCACCGGAGGGATCACGGTGGGCGGAAACACCATATATTTT	CASSSFTGGITVGGNTIYF
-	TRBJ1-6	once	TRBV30	TGTGCCTGGGGGGCATTAGGGAATTCACCCCTCCACTTT	CAWGALGNSPLHF
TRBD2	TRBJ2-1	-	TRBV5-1	TGCGCCAGCAGCCTTAGACTAGCGGGGGGGTACAATGAGCAGTTCTTC	CASSLRLAGGYNEQFF
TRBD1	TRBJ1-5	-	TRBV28	TGTGCCAGCACCCTTGAGGGACAGGGGTATCAGCCCCAGCATTTT	CASTLEGQGYQPQHF
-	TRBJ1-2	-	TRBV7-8	TGTGCCAGCAGCTTAGCTTCACAGCACCTATATGGCTACACCTTC	CASSLASQHLYGYTF
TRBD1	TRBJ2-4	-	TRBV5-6	TGTGCCAGCAGCTACCGGGACAGGGTCTTTCGAGCCAAAAACAGTCAGTACTTC	CASSYRDRVFRAKNSQYF
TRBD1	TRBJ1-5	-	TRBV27	TGTGCCAGCAGCCGGGACAGGGGATCTGATAGCAATCAGCCCCAGCATTTT	CASSRDRGSDSNQPQHF
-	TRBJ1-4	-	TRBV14	TGTGCCAGCAGCCAGTACCTCAGTGGTGTTGGTGAAAAACTGTTTTTT	CASSQYLSGVGEKLFF
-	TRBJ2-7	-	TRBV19	TGTGCCAGTAGTCTTTCGGGATACTACGAGCAGTACTTC	CASSLSGYYEQYF
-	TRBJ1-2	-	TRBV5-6	TGTGCCAGCACCCCCCGGGGGGCGGTCCGGGAGACCTTC	CASTPRGAVRETF
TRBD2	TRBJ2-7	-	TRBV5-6	TGTGCCAGCAGCTTGAAGGCGGGAGGATCCTACGAGCAGTACTTC	CASSLKAGGSYEQYF
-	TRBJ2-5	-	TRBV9	TGTGCCAGCAGCAAAGGGGGGGCGGAGACCCAGTACTTC	CASSKGGAETQYF
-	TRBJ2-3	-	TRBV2	TGTGCCAGCAGAGCAACAGATACGCAGTATTTT	CASRATDTQYF
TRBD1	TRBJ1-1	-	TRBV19	TGTGCCGGTAGTCCAGGGACAGGGAACATGAACACTGAAGCTTTCTTT	CAGSPGTGNMNTEAFF
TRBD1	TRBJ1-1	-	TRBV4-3	TGCGCCAGCAGCGACAGGGGGCCGAACACTGAAGCTTTCTTT	CASSDRGPNTEAFF
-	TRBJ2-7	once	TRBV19	TGTGCCAGTAGTATCCACTCCAACGAGCAGTACTTC	CASSIHSNEQYF
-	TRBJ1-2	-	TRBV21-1	TGTGCCAGCAGCAAAATGAAAGGGGATTCGGGCTATGGCTACACCTTC	CASSKMKGDSGYGYTF